This record looks at one T cell receptor (beta chain) sequence and its context. A read error may produce the germline difference seen at one junction end. This sample is part of a study of blood T cell repertoires in COVID-19. In assigning cohorts, the study relied on participant-reported clinical history. CDR3 length: 14 residues. Germline values: CDR1 SGHRS, CDR2 YFSETQ. The table came from immunoSEQ multiplex PCR; TCRdb's copy has only in-frame clones and leaves some out. The table includes approximately 250,000 clones, 88% detected once. The specimen was PBMCs or T cells enriched from blood (not recorded which). The receptor was isolated from a woman aged 40 to 55 who had been exposed to COVID-19. The rearrangement links TRBV5-1 to TRBJ2-1; D is perhaps TRBD2 (6 bases). The CDR3 DNA sequence: TGTGCCACCGCCACCGGGACTGGCTACAATGAGCAGTTCTTC. Its translation is CATATGTGYNEQFF. Using reference TRBV5-1 and TRBJ2-1 for the parts outside the CDR3, the full variable domain is KAGVTQTPRYLIKTRGQQVTLSCSPISGHRSVSWYQQTPGQGLQFLFEYFSETQRNKGNFPGRFSGRQFSNSRSEMNVSTLELGDSALYLCATATGTGYNEQFFGPGTRLTVL.